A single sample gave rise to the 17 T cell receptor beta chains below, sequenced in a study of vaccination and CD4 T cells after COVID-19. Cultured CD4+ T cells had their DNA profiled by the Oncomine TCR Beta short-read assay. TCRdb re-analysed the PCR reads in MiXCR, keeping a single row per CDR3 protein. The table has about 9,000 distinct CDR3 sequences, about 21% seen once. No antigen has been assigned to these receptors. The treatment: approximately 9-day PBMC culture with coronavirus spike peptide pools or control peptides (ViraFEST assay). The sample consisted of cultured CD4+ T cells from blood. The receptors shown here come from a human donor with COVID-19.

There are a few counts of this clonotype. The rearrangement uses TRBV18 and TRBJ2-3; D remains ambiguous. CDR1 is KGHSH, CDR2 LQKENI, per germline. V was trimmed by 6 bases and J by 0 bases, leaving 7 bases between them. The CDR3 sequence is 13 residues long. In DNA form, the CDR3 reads TGTGCCAGCTCCCAGGACAGCACAGATACGCAGTATTTT. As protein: CASSQDSTDTQYF.

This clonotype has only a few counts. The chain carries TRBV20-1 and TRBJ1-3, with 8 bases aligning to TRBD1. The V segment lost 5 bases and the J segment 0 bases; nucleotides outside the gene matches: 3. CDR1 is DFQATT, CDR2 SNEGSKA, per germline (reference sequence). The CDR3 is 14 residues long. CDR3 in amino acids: CSAPGQGSGNTIYF. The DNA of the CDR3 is TGCAGTGCTCCCGGACAGGGCTCTGGAAACACCATATATTTT.

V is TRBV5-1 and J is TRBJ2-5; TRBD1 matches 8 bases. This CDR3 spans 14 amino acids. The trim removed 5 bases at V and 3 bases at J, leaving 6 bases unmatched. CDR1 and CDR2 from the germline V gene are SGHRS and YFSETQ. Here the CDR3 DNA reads TGCGCCAGCAGATCCGGACAGGGAGAAGAGACCCAGTACTTC. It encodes CASRSGQGEETQYF.

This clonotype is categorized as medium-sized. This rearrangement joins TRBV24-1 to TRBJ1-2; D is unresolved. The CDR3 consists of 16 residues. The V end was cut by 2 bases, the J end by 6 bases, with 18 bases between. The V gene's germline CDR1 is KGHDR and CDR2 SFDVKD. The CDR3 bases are TGTGCCACCAGTGATTCTGTGGCGGGAGGGCGCGATGGCTACACCTTC. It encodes CATSDSVAGGRDGYTF.

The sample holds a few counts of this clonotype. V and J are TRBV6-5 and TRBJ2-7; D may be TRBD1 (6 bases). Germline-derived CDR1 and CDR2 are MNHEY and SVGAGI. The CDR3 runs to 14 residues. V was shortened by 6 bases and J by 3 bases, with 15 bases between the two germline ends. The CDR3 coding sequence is TGTGCCAGCAGCCACTCGGGACAAGACTACGAGCAGTACTTC. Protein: CASSHSGQDYEQYF.

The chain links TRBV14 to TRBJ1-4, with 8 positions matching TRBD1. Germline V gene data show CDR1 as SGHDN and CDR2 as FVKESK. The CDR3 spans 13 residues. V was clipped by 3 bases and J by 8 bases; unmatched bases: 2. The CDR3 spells CASSHGTGEKLFF. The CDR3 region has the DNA TGTGCCAGCAGCCATGGGACAGGAGAAAAACTGTTTTTT.

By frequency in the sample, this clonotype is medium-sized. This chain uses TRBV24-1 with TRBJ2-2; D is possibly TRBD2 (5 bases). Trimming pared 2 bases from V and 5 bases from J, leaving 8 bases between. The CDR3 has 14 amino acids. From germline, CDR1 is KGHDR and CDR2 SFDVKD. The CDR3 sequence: CATSDYPGTGELFF. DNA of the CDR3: TGTGCCACCAGTGATTACCCGGGAACCGGGGAGCTGTTTTTT.

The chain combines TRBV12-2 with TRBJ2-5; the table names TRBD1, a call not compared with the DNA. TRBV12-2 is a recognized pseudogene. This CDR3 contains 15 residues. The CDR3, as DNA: TGTGCAAGTCGCTTAGCGCGGGCGGGGTTGGAGACCCAGTACTTC. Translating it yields CASRLARAGLETQYF.

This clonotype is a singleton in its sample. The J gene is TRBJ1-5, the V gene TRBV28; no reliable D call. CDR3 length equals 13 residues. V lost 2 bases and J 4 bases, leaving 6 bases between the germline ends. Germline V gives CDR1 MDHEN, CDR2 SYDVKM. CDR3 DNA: TGTGCCAGCAGTTTACTGGGGAATCAGCCCCAGCATTTT. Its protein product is CASSLLGNQPQHF.

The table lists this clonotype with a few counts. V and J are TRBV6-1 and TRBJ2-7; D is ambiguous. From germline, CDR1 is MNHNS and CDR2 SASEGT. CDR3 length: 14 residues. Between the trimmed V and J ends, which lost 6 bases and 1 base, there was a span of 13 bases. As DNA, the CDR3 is TGTGCCAGCAGAATTGTCGATGCGTCCTACGAGCAGTACTTC. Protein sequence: CASRIVDASYEQYF.

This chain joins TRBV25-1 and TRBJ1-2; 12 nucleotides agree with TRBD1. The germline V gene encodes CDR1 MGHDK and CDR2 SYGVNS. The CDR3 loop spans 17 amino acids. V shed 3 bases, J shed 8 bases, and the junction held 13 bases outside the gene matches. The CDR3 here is CASSDPVRDRGRGGYTF. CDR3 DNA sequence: TGTGCCAGCAGTGATCCCGTCCGGGACAGGGGGCGCGGAGGCTACACCTTC.

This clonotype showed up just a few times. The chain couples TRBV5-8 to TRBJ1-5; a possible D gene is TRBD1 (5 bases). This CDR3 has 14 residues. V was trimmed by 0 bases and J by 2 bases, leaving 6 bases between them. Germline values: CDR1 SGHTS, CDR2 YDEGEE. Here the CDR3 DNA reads TGTGCCAGCAGCTTGGGGGACGGCAATCAGCCCCAGCATTTT. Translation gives CASSLGDGNQPQHF.

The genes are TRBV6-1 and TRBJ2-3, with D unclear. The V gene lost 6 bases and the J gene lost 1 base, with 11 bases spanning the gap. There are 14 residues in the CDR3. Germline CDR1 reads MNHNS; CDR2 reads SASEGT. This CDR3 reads CASRTTGGTDTQYF. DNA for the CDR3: TGTGCCAGCAGAACAACTGGGGGCACAGATACGCAGTATTTT.

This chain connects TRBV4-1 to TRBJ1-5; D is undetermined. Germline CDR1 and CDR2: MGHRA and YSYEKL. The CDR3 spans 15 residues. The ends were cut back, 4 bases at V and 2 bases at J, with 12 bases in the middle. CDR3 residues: CASSLMPSGNQPQHF. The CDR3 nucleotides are TGCGCCAGCAGCCTCATGCCAAGTGGCAATCAGCCCCAGCATTTT.

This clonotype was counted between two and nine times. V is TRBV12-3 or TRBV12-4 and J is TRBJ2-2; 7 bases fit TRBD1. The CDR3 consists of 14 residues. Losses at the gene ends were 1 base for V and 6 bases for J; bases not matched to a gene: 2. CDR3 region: CASSLGDSPGELFF. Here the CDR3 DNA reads TGTGCCAGCAGTTTAGGGGACAGCCCCGGGGAGCTGTTTTTT.

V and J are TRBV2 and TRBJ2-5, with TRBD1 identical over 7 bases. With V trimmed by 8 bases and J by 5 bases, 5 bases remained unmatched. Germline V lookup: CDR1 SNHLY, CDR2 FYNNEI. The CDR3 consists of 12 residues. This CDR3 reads CASQGDGETQYF. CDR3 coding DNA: TGTGCCAGCCAGGGGGATGGGGAGACCCAGTACTTC.

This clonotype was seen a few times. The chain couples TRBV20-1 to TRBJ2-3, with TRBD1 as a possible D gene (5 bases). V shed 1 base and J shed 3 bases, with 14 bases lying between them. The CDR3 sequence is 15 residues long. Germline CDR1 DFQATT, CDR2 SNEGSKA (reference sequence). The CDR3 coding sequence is TGCAGTGCTAGAGGAACACAAGGGGCTACAGATACGCAGTATTTT. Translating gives CSARGTQGATDTQYF.